The 23 T cell receptor beta chains reported below all come from one sample, sequenced in a study of early T cells in non-severe SARS-CoV-2 infection. MiXCR was run by TCRdb on the 5' RACE reads, yielding one entry per CDR3 protein. The data hold 75,000 to 80,000 distinct CDR3 sequences, with about 11% observed a single time. Sequencing used whole blood, obtained at baseline. These TCRs come from an adult who was a healthcare worker with PCR-confirmed SARS-CoV-2 infection or an uninfected control (not recorded which).

This clonotype appeared many times. The chain links TRBV29-1 to TRBJ2-2; D remains unclear. This CDR3 region has 13 residues. Germline V gene data show CDR1 as SQVTM and CDR2 as ANQGSEA. V gave up 3 bases and J gave up 4 bases, with 9 bases separating them. The CDR3 nucleotides are TGCAGCGTTGATCGGTCGGGCACCGGGGAGCTGTTTTTT. This translates into CSVDRSGTGELFF.

The sample holds a few counts of this clonotype. J is TRBJ1-4 and V is TRBV6-1; 9 bases align to TRBD1. Germline V lookup: CDR1 MNHNS, CDR2 SASEGT. The CDR3 loop spans 15 amino acids. Germline trimming cut 3 bases from V and 8 bases from J; bases unmatched to any gene: 7. Here the CDR3 DNA reads TGTGCCAGCAGTGATTCCTGGACAGGGGACGAAAAACTGTTTTTT. It yields the protein CASSDSWTGDEKLFF.

This clonotype was seen at least ten times. The chain joins TRBV29-1 to TRBJ2-7; possibly TRBD2 for D (6 bases). V was pared by 6 bases and J by 2 bases, with 14 bases between. There are 13 residues in the CDR3. Germline loops: CDR1 SQVTM, CDR2 ANQGSEA. The CDR3 DNA sequence: TGCAGCGTACGCGGGACCGCCACCTACGAGCAGTACTTC. Protein: CSVRGTATYEQYF.

Only a few counts were recorded for this clonotype. This sequence joins TRBV18 and TRBJ1-6; tentative D call: TRBD1 (6 bases). From germline, CDR1 is KGHSH and CDR2 LQKENI. V shed 3 bases and J shed 4 bases, with 16 bases lying between them. CDR3 length equals 17 residues. The CDR3 here is CASSPGGTHVYNSPLHF. DNA of the CDR3: TGTGCCAGCTCACCGGGCGGGACACACGTTTATAATTCACCCCTCCACTTT. Together with reference TRBV18 and TRBJ1-6, the CDR3 gives the full variable domain: NAGVMQNPRHLVRRRGQEARLRCSPMKGHSHVYWYRQLPEEGLKFMVYLQKENIIDESGMPKERFSAEFPKEGPSILRIQQVVRGDSAAYFCASSPGGTHVYNSPLHFGNGTRLTVT.

The chain joins TRBV29-1 to TRBJ2-1; 7 positions match TRBD1. CDR3 length: 14 amino acids. Germline V gives CDR1 SQVTM, CDR2 ANQGSEA. With V trimmed by 5 bases and J by 0 bases, 4 bases remained unmatched. CDR3 region: CSVRGQISYNEQFF. The CDR3 DNA reads as TGCAGCGTTAGGGGGCAGATCTCCTACAATGAGCAGTTCTTC.

This clonotype was observed a few times. The genes are TRBV6-6 and TRBJ2-2, with a possible D match to TRBD1 (6 bases). In germline, CDR1 is MNHNY, CDR2 SVGAGI (reference sequence). The V gene lost 6 bases and the J gene lost 0 bases, with 17 bases spanning the gap. The CDR3 totals 17 residues. CDR3 nucleotides: TGTGCCAGCAGACAAAGCCGGACAGTTGCGAACACCGGGGAGCTGTTTTTT. Its translation: CASRQSRTVANTGELFF.

This clonotype was observed at least ten times. The V call is TRBV28, the J call TRBJ1-5; unclear D gene. CDR3 length: 15 residues. V was trimmed by 6 bases and J by 0 bases, leaving 12 bases between them. Looked up from germline, CDR1 is MDHEN and CDR2 is SYDVKM. CDR3 in DNA: TGTGCCAGCAGACTCCTCGTCTATAGCAATCAGCCCCAGCATTTT. Amino acid sequence: CASRLLVYSNQPQHF.

The chain uses TRBV20-1 and TRBJ2-3, with 9 bases that match TRBD2. V lost 3 bases and J lost 8; bases outside the gene matches: 9. The germline gives CDR1 DFQATT, CDR2 SNEGSKA (reference sequence). The CDR3 totals 14 residues. The CDR3, as DNA: TGCAGTGCTAGGACTAGCGGAGACTGTTCTACGCAGTATTTT. It encodes CSARTSGDCSTQYF.

This clonotype has ten or more counts. This chain joins TRBV29-1 and TRBJ1-1, with D uncertain. Germline CDR1 is SQVTM and CDR2 is ANQGSEA. V lost 3 bases and J 5 bases, leaving 7 bases between the germline ends. The CDR3 runs 11 residues. The CDR3 DNA is TGCAGCGTTGAGGTGTTGACTGAAGCTTTCTTT. Protein product: CSVEVLTEAFF.

A few counts support this clonotype. This chain links TRBV29-1 with TRBJ2-1; 9 bases match TRBD1. Germline loops: CDR1 SQVTM, CDR2 ANQGSEA. The CDR3 covers 12 residues. V gave up 3 bases and J gave up 8 bases; unmatched junction bases: 2. The CDR3 here is CSVEGQGYEQFF. The CDR3 DNA sequence: TGCAGCGTTGAGGGACAGGGATATGAGCAGTTCTTC.

CDR3 sequence (DNA): TGTGCCAGCAGCCCCTGGCGAGCGGGGGCCCAAGAGACCCAGTACTTC. Amino acid sequence: CASSPWRAGAQETQYF. This chain uses TRBV11-2 with TRBJ2-5, with TRBD2 identical over 8 bases. CDR1 and CDR2 from the germline V gene are SGHAT and FQNNGV. This CDR3 spans 16 amino acids. V dropped 5 bases and J dropped 1; count of bases not matched to a gene: 9.

Only a few counts were recorded for this clonotype. The chain couples TRBV9 to TRBJ2-3; D is uncertain. This CDR3 spans 14 amino acids. Trimming took off 1 base at V and 0 bases at J, with 6 bases between the two ends. Germline V gene data show CDR1 as SGDLS and CDR2 as YYNGEE. CDR3 DNA sequence: TGTGCCAGCAGCGTAACTATAAGCACAGATACGCAGTATTTT. Its protein is CASSVTISTDTQYF. The full variable domain, with the rest looked up from reference TRBV9 and TRBJ2-3, is DSGVTQTPKHLITATGQRVTLRCSPRSGDLSVYWYQQSLDQGLQFLIQYYNGEERAKGNILERFSAQQFPDLHSELNLSSLELGDSALYFCASSVTISTDTQYFGPGTRLTVL.

This clonotype was observed at least ten times. At one boundary the junction diverges from the germline segment, which might be a read error. V gene TRBV5-1 combines with J gene TRBJ2-1, with D perhaps TRBD1 (5 bases). Germline V gene lookup returns CDR1 SGHRS and CDR2 YFSETQ. The CDR3 totals 15 residues. CDR3 DNA: TGCGCCAGCAGTTTGGGGCTCCCGGCCAACAATGAGCAGTTCTTC. Residues: CASSLGLPANNEQFF.

J is TRBJ2-1 and V is TRBV13; D ambiguous. CDR1 PRHDT and CDR2 FYEKMQ come from the germline V gene (reference sequence). V dropped 4 bases and J dropped 5 bases, with 12 bases sitting between them. The CDR3 runs to 14 residues. CDR3 nucleotides: TGTGCCAGCAGCTATCGGACGGCCGACAATGAGCAGTTCTTC. It is translated as CASSYRTADNEQFF.

This clonotype has ten or more counts. The rearrangement joins TRBV7-2 to TRBJ2-3; tentatively, D is TRBD1 (5 bases). Germline values: CDR1 SGHTA, CDR2 FQGNSA. V was clipped by 0 bases and J by 2 bases, with 9 bases between them. The CDR3 contains 15 residues. CDR3 residues: CASSLAGQYTDTQYF. Here the CDR3 DNA reads TGTGCCAGCAGCTTAGCGGGGCAATACACAGATACGCAGTATTTT.

This clonotype was counted ten times or more. The chain recombines TRBV10-3 with TRBJ2-3; possible D gene TRBD2, 5 bases. Trimming left V 7 bases short and J 4 bases short, with 12 bases between. Germline lookup yields CDR1 ENHRY and CDR2 SYGVKD. The CDR3 loop spans 13 amino acids. The CDR3 nucleotides are TGTGCCATCAAGGGTGACTATGCAGATACGCAGTATTTT. This gives the protein CAIKGDYADTQYF.

The gene calls are TRBV18 and TRBJ1-3; D ambiguous. V gave up 0 bases and J gave up 3 bases, with 15 bases separating them. Germline CDR1 and CDR2: KGHSH and LQKENI. The CDR3 has 17 residues. The CDR3 spells CASSPPTRAADGNTIYF. CDR3 nucleotide sequence: TGTGCCAGCTCACCACCCACCCGGGCAGCCGATGGAAACACCATATATTTT.

This clonotype came up a few times. This chain connects TRBV7-3 to TRBJ2-3; D call uncertain. The CDR3 is made up of 13 amino acids. Germline assignment: CDR1 SGHTA and CDR2 FQGTGA. V gave up 2 bases and J gave up 5 bases, with 8 bases separating them. The CDR3 spells CASSLGYGDTQYF. CDR3 DNA sequence: TGTGCCAGCAGCTTAGGTTACGGAGATACGCAGTATTTT.

This clonotype was seen ten or more times. V usage is TRBV7-2 and J usage is TRBJ2-1; 16 positions match TRBD2. CDR1 is SGHTA and CDR2 is FQGNSA in the germline V gene. With V trimmed by 5 bases and J by 8 bases, 6 bases remained unmatched. The CDR3 length is 16 residues. The CDR3 DNA is TGTGCCAGCAGCCCGGGACTAGCGGGGGGGATGGATGAGCAGTTCTTC. This encodes CASSPGLAGGMDEQFF.

The sample holds many counts of this clonotype. The rearrangement links TRBV18 to TRBJ1-6; the D is unclear. Germline CDR1 KGHSH, CDR2 LQKENI. V was pared by 1 base and J by 4 bases, with 14 bases between. The CDR3 runs to 17 residues. CDR3: CASSPLPGVDYNSPLHF. The CDR3 nucleotides are TGTGCCAGCTCACCACTGCCGGGTGTTGATTATAATTCACCCCTCCACTTT.

This clonotype has ten or more counts. This chain uses TRBV20-1 with TRBJ1-3; no clear D gene. Germline V gene lookup returns CDR1 DFQATT and CDR2 SNEGSKA (reference sequence). V was pared by 5 bases and J by 0 bases, with 17 bases between. The length of the CDR3 is 16 residues. The DNA of the CDR3 is TGCAGTGCTTATATACCAGGACGGGGCTCTGGAAACACCATATATTTT. It codes for CSAYIPGRGSGNTIYF.

This clonotype has ten or more counts. The rearrangement uses TRBV19 and TRBJ1-2; the match to TRBD1 covers 9 bases. Unmatched junction bases numbered 6, after V lost 3 bases and J lost 4 bases. The CDR3 is 15 residues long. Germline loops: CDR1 LNHDA, CDR2 SQIVND (reference sequence). The CDR3 protein is CASSIGRQGVYGYTF. In DNA, the CDR3 is TGTGCCAGTAGTATCGGGCGACAGGGGGTCTATGGCTACACCTTC. The full variable domain, with the rest looked up from reference TRBV19 and TRBJ1-2, is DGGITQSPKYLFRKEGQNVTLSCEQNLNHDAMYWYRQDPGQGLRLIYYSQIVNDFQKGDIAEGYSVSREKKESFPLTVTSAQKNPTAFYLCASSIGRQGVYGYTFGSGTRLTVV.

The chain employs TRBV9 and TRBJ1-4; D perhaps matches TRBD1 (6 bases). This CDR3 comprises 13 residues. Between the trimmed V and J ends, which lost 2 bases and 4 bases, there was a span of 6 bases. CDR1 and CDR2 (germline): SGDLS, YYNGEE. CDR3 sequence reads: CASSVDSNEKLFF. CDR3 DNA sequence: TGTGCCAGCAGCGTGGACAGTAATGAAAAACTGTTTTTT.